These 9 T cell receptor beta chains originate from one sample sequenced in a study of CD8 T cells in Susac syndrome. When the RNA was reverse transcribed, random hexamers were used with an input of about 0.5 to 1 ug. TCRdb reanalysed the immunoSEQ multiplex PCR reads using MiXCR and keeps one entry per CDR3 protein. The repertoire holds about 94,000 distinct CDR3 sequences, with about 94% as singletons. Sequences were obtained from CD4+ T cells from PBMCs. Receptors originate from a human donor with Susac syndrome.

This clonotype was recorded only once. This sequence joins TRBV10-3 and TRBJ2-5; D is undetermined. The CDR3 spans 12 residues. From germline, CDR1 is ENHRY and CDR2 SYGVKD. Deletions cut 6 bases from V and 5 bases from J, with 10 bases between. The CDR3: CAISEIGETQYF. In nucleotides, the CDR3 is TGTGCCATCAGCGAGATTGGGGAGACCCAGTACTTC.

This chain uses TRBV20-1 with TRBJ2-5; D unresolved. Germline V gene data show CDR1 as DFQATT and CDR2 as SNEGSKA (reference sequence). The CDR3 has 12 residues. The V gene lost 2 bases and the J gene lost 3 bases, with 7 bases spanning the gap. CDR3 sequence (DNA): TGCAGTGCTAGATTAACAGAAGAGACCCAGTACTTC. It yields the protein CSARLTEETQYF.

Points on this clonotype: An end of the junction differs from the germline gene, which may be a read error. The chain has TRBV23-1 and TRBJ2-4; no firm D call. TRBV23-1 is reported as an ORF; its role is uncertain. The CDR3 is made up of 10 amino acids. The CDR3 here is CASSQRTLPF. DNA for the CDR3: TGCGCCAGCAGTCAACGGACCCTGCCCTTC.

This chain connects TRBV10-3 to TRBJ1-2, with 10 bases lining up with TRBD1. CDR3 length: 14 amino acids. The germline CDR1 and CDR2 sequences are ENHRY and SYGVKD. V dropped 7 bases and J dropped 2; count of bases not matched to a gene: 4. The CDR3 region is CAITSGQGNYGYTF. The CDR3 DNA sequence: TGTGCCATCACTTCGGGACAGGGGAACTATGGCTACACCTTC.

This chain uses TRBV7-2 with TRBJ2-5; D ambiguous. The V gene lost 7 bases and the J gene lost 1 base, with 13 bases spanning the gap. CDR1 and CDR2 (germline): SGHTA, FQGNSA. The CDR3 extends over 14 amino acids. CDR3 DNA sequence: TGTGCCAGCACCATAGTGGGCACCCAAGAGACCCAGTACTTC. It specifies CASTIVGTQETQYF.

In its sample, this clonotype was seen once. The chain is built from TRBV24-1 and TRBJ2-4; tentative D call: TRBD1 (8 bases). CDR3 length equals 15 residues. The V end lost 3 bases, the J end lost 6 bases, and 14 bases lay between the germline ends. CDR1 KGHDR and CDR2 SFDVKD come from the germline V gene. Here the CDR3 DNA reads TGTGCCACCAGTGATCCGACAGGGGAGGGAAACATTCAGTACTTC. It encodes CATSDPTGEGNIQYF.

This clonotype was observed a handful of times. The V gene is TRBV7-2, the J gene TRBJ2-3; either TRBD1 or TRBD2 may supply D (5 bases each). The V end lost 8 bases, the J end lost 2 bases, and 17 bases lay between the germline ends. The CDR3 sequence is 15 residues long. Per the germline V gene, CDR1 is SGHTA and CDR2 is FQGNSA. CDR3 sequence reads: CASARGLPSTDTQYF. As DNA, the CDR3 is TGTGCCAGCGCCCGGGGCCTACCTTCCACAGATACGCAGTATTTT. The whole variable domain, filled in from reference TRBV7-2 and TRBJ2-3, reads GAGVSQSPSNKVTEKGKDVELRCDPISGHTALYWYRQSLGQGLEFLIYFQGNSAPDKSGLPSDRFSAERTGGSVSTLTIQRTQQEDSAVYLCASARGLPSTDTQYFGPGTRLTVL.

The chain is built from TRBV9 and TRBJ1-5, with D tentatively TRBD1 (5 bases). V lost 0 bases, J lost 4 bases, and 5 bases lay in between. The CDR3 sequence is 13 residues long. Germline V gives CDR1 SGDLS, CDR2 YYNGEE. The CDR3 DNA follows: TGTGCCAGCAGCGTAGGACAGAATCAGCCCCAGCATTTT. Amino acid sequence: CASSVGQNQPQHF.

The rearrangement links TRBV5-1 to TRBJ2-1; the match to TRBD1 covers 8 bases. V dropped 4 bases and J dropped 0; count of bases not matched to a gene: 6. The germline gives CDR1 SGHRS, CDR2 YFSETQ. CDR3 length equals 16 residues. DNA of the CDR3: TGCGCCAGCAGCCCGGGACAGGCTAGCTCCTACAATGAGCAGTTCTTC. It specifies CASSPGQASSYNEQFF. Looking up the rest from reference TRBV5-1 and TRBJ2-1 gives the full variable domain: KAGVTQTPRYLIKTRGQQVTLSCSPISGHRSVSWYQQTPGQGLQFLFEYFSETQRNKGNFPGRFSGRQFSNSRSEMNVSTLELGDSALYLCASSPGQASSYNEQFFGPGTRLTVL.